Described below is a single TCR beta chain sequence and its context. What antigen it recognizes has not been identified. No base quality values were provided; no much bigger clone lies one nucleotide off. This specimen belongs to a study of early stage breast cancer tumors (dated by TCRdb to between 2016 and 2019). In terms of the full investigation: Of the 15 to 20 invasive breast tumors, roughly 12 were found to be estrogen receptor-positive, progesterone receptor-positive and HER2-negative. A read coverage of roughly 10-fold per sample was achieved on average. Across all samples, 2,500,000 or so templates representing 1 million or so unique clonotypes were detected. Most of the 12 ER+/PR+/HER2- tumors were invasive ductal carcinomas, while the other four were invasive lobular carcinomas.

The study profiled bulk TCR beta-chain repertoires in matched peripheral blood, tumor and adjacent normal breast tissue taken from about 16 patients with early-stage breast cancer. Before surgery, roughly 5-11 mL of whole blood was collected into EDTA tubes and then processed within 2 hours. Ficoll-Paque centrifugation in SepMate-50 tubes was used to isolate peripheral blood mononuclear cells. PBMCs were cryopreserved in aliquots of roughly 1.9 to 4 million cells in roughly 90% FBS with about 10% DMSO and kept in liquid nitrogen. The Qiagen AllPrep DNA/RNA Mini kit was used for genomic DNA extraction. The full study reports these points: Repertoires from blood resembled normal breast more closely than tumor, and using blood as a reference for each tissue separated tumor from normal in about 90% of the 16 patients. Compared with adjacent normal breast tissue, tumors had roughly 2.7-fold higher T cell density and higher clonality. Enriched TCRB sequences shared across patients were found to be mostly commonly generated sequences that were unlikely to play an important role in the tumor microenvironment. Chain pairing and functional markers such as CD4, CD8 and FOXP3 were not captured by bulk genomic DNA sequencing of unsorted cells. Because the cohort was small, a breakdown by tumor subtype could not be done.

From its cysteine to its phenylalanine, the CDR3 spans 17 amino acids. Just the 51-base CDR3 DNA is kept, in frame starting at base 1. Germline trimming amounts to 1 base on V and 5 bases on J, with 12 as the count of junction bases outside the gene matches. Based on the germline V gene, the CDR1 and CDR2 sequences are LGHNA and YNFKEQ. Every sample was amplified as two independent genomic DNA replicates, using roughly 0.5 ug for blood and roughly 1.6 ug for tumor or normal breast. Following the manufacturer's instructions, the ImmunoSeq Intro kit was used to carry out TCRB sequencing on genomic DNA. For absolute quantification, the roughly 30-cycle multiplex PCR included proprietary primers along with spike-in control sequences. Single-end 150-bp reads were used to sequence an 87-bp fragment spanning the CDR3 plus the flanking V and J genes. Each lane of an Illumina MiSeq using version 3.0 chemistry carried seven multiplexed samples, with two replicates per sample. As for the authors' bioinformatics: Raw data were processed with the vendor's proprietary pipeline, and both replicates were merged into a single result per sample. To define clonotypes, the study grouped productive rearrangements that shared the V-gene family, CDR3 amino acid sequence and J-gene segment. Clonality was calculated as 1 minus the normalized Shannon entropy (Pielou evenness) of TCRB abundances. T cell density was estimated as total templates divided by the number of input cells, with the number of input cells inferred from the DNA input amount. Total repertoire diversity and clonality were estimated with Recon using default parameters. Tumor-enriched clonotypes were defined as having over 0.1% abundance in tumor and at least 32-fold higher abundance than in normal breast. TCRdb took this table from immuneACCESS and kept in-frame rearrangements with V and J called. Such tables lack part of the clones; where checked against another copy, unresolved V genes explain under half of the gap, and the rest is unexplained. That table gives V, J and clone size, and the DNA gave D and trimming. Counted in this sample were about 21,000 clones; about 76% of them appeared once. The ten largest clones represent about 27% of the sample.

The rearrangement combines TRBV4-2 with TRBJ2-7; TRBD1 aligns with 9 central bases. The receptor's source is a person between 60 and 69 years old with breast cancer. Input material: blood. The bases read TGTGCCAGCAGCCAAGTGACGGGGACAGGGACCCCCAACGAGCAGTACTTC. Translated, it reads CASSQVTGTGTPNEQYF.